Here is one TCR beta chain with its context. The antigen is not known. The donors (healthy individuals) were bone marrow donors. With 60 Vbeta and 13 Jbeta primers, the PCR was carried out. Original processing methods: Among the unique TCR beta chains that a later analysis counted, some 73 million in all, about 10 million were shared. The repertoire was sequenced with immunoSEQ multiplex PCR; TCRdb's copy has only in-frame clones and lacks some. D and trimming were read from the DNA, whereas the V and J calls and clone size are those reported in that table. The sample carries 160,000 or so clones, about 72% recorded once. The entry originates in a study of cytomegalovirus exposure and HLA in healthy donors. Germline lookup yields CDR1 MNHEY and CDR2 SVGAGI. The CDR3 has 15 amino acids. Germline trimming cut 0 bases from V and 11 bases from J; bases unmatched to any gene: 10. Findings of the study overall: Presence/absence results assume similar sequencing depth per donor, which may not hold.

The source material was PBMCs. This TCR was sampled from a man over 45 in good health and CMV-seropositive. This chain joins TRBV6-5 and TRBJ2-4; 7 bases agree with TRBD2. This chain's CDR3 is CASSYSIGGGSVQYF. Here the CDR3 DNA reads TGTGCCAGCAGTTACTCGATTGGCGGGGGATCGGTTCAGTACTTC.